This TCR beta chain was captured in a study of CD8 T cells in ankylosing spondylitis. General study findings and limits: Made up of 7 to 9 highly homologous variants, a TCR beta motif appeared characteristic of ankylosing spondylitis blood. Reported data indicate significant enrichment of disease-linked clones within matched ankylosing spondylitis synovial fluid. Some of the motif variants had earlier been found in reactive arthritis patients' fluid and blood.

The CDR3 length is 15 residues. Trimming left V 5 bases short and J 10 bases short, with 21 bases between. The germline gives CDR1 SGHTA, CDR2 FQGNSA. The table lists this clonotype with many counts. Its specificity is unknown. TCRdb re-derived calls from the 5' RACE reads in MiXCR, one entry per CDR3 protein. Among over 200,000 distinct CDR3 sequences, roughly a tenth were seen once, and the ten largest hold roughly a fifth. Sequenced material: blood, either unsorted or a sorted T cell fraction (not recorded which). This chain connects TRBV7-2 to TRBJ2-1, with D perhaps given as TRBD1 or TRBD2 (6 bases each). The TCR comes from a male donor with ankylosing spondylitis or in good health (not recorded which). The DNA of the CDR3 is TGTGCCAGCAGCAGACTAGTCGGGGGCATGGGCGAGCAGTTCTTC. This codes for CASSRLVGGMGEQFF. Full variable domain (remainder filled in from reference TRBV7-2 and TRBJ2-1): GAGVSQSPSNKVTEKGKDVELRCDPISGHTALYWYRQSLGQGLEFLIYFQGNSAPDKSGLPSDRFSAERTGGSVSTLTIQRTQQEDSAVYLCASSRLVGGMGEQFFGPGTRLTVL.